The 5 T cell receptor beta chains listed next were all sequenced from one sample in a study of T cell repertoires in cytomegalovirus infection. TCRdb reprocessed the reads with MiXCR, giving one entry per CDR3 protein. Of some 940,000 distinct CDR3 sequences listed, approximately 31% were seen once; the top ten hold around an eighth. These receptors have no identified antigens. Sequencing was performed on cultured CD8+ T cells from PBMCs, taken from culture after CMV antigen stimulation. These receptors originate from a human donor in good health (CMV status not recorded). Some clones in this sample may be carry-over from other donors' samples.

This sequence joins TRBV6-2 or TRBV6-3 and TRBJ2-1; TRBD2 agrees at 15 bases. The CDR3 covers 14 residues. V lost 10 bases and J lost 5; bases outside the gene matches: 3. Germline V gene data show CDR1 as MNHEY and CDR2 as SVGEGT. The CDR3 coding sequence is TGTGCCACCGGGACTAGCGGGGGGAACAATGAGCAGTTCTTC. It yields the protein CATGTSGGNNEQFF.

This clonotype was recorded a few times. The chain is built from TRBV6-5 and TRBJ2-5, with 7 bases lining up with TRBD2. The CDR3 extends over 13 amino acids. Germline trimming cut 8 bases from V and 4 bases from J; bases unmatched to any gene: 7. From germline, CDR1 is MNHEY and CDR2 SVGAGI. DNA of the CDR3: TGTGCCAGCTATTCGTGGGGGGGAGAGACCCAGTACTTC. Translating gives CASYSWGGETQYF.

This clonotype was observed a few times. V and J are TRBV7-6 and TRBJ1-1; D is undetermined. The CDR3 is 14 residues long. From germline, CDR1 is SGHVS and CDR2 FNYEAQ. The V end lost 0 bases, the J end lost 3 bases, and 8 bases lay between the germline ends. CDR3 in DNA: TGTGCCAGCAGCTTAGCGAGGGCTTACACTGAAGCTTTCTTT. Encoded protein: CASSLARAYTEAFF.

This clonotype was seen a few times. This chain joins TRBV10-3 and TRBJ2-6, with TRBD1 identical over 7 bases. The CDR3 has 16 residues. Trimming took 6 bases from V and 0 from J; bases not matched to a gene: 5. CDR1 is ENHRY and CDR2 is SYGVKD in the germline V gene. CDR3 bases: TGTGCCATCAGGACGGGACAGAGCTCTGGGGCCAACGTCCTGACTTTC. This codes for CAIRTGQSSGANVLTF.

This rearrangement joins TRBV5-5 to TRBJ2-6; D remains unclear. Germline CDR1 is SGHKS and CDR2 is YYEKEE (reference sequence). V lost 2 bases and J lost 4, with 16 bases in between. The CDR3 is 17 amino acids. In DNA, the CDR3 is TGTGCCAGCAGCTTCCAGTCCGAGGTTTCAGGGGCCAACGTCCTGACTTTC. Amino acids: CASSFQSEVSGANVLTF.